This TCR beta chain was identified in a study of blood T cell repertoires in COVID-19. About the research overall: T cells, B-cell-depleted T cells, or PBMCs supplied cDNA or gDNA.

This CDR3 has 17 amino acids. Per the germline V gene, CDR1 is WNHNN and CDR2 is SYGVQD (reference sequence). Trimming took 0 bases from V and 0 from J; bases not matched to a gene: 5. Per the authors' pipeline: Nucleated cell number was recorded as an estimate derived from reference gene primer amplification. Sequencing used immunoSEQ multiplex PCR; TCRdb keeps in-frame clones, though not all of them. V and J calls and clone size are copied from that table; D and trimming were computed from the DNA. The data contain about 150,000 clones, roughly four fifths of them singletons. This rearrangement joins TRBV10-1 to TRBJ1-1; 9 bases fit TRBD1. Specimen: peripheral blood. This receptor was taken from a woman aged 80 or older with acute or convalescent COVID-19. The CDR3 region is CASSESGTGQVNTEAFF. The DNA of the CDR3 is TGCGCCAGCAGTGAGTCGGGGACAGGGCAAGTGAACACTGAAGCTTTCTTT.